The T cell receptor (beta chain) under discussion was sequenced for a study of T cell responses to AZD1222 COVID-19 vaccine (dated by TCRdb to the early 2020s). Background for the entire study: Because spike-specific TCR depth and breadth did not differ between the two schedules, AZD1222 recipients who got a second dose at roughly 4 weeks were pooled with those who got a second dose at roughly 12 weeks. TCR sequencing covered 230 to 250 trial participants: 200 to 220 given two doses of AZD1222 and 26 given two doses of MenACWY control vaccine. Enrollment into the trials was organized by age into subgroups of 18-55, 56-69 and 70-plus years, and those subgroups contained roughly 150, 30 and 60 TCR-sequenced participants, respectively. What the research found in general, with its limitations: Nearly half of unique spike-specific TCRs reportedly recognized epitopes outside regions mutated in the B.1.351 and B.1.1.7 variants. Conclusions about previously exposed vaccinees were limited because only six AZD1222 recipients were SARS-CoV-2 seropositive at baseline. A significant rise in spike-specific TCR breadth and depth was observed after two AZD1222 doses relative to day 0 and relative to MenACWY recipients. Most participants were white British and females outnumbered males, and the authors suggested that clonal diversity may have been underestimated. The 56-69-year group was small, and its depth increase did not reach significance, likely because of low power. CD4 TCRs associated with the vaccine covered the entire spike protein, and the dominant responses were in regions 160-218 and 743-854. Because no day 14 peak-response samples were available, repertoires were characterized only after the peak T cell response.

CDR1 is given as LNHDA and CDR2 as SQIVND, both from the germline V gene (reference sequence). From cysteine to phenylalanine, the CDR3 is 17 amino acids long. The CDR3 DNA has 51 bases and is translated from base 1. V loses 5 bases, J loses 2 bases, and the germline ends lie 21 bases apart. The CDR3 regions of human TCRbeta chains were analyzed by immunosequencing. Per the authors' processing: TCRs in the repertoires were compared against a reference library of SARS-CoV-2-specific TCRs that had been generated with the MIRA antigen-specificity platform. Breadth was defined as the fraction of unique TCRs that were SARS-CoV-2-associated. Depth was defined as the fraction of total T cells that were SARS-CoV-2-associated. Using the MIRA data, each spike-specific TCR was mapped to the spike region that the TCR reacts to and placed in a CD4 or CD8 class. Log10-transformed breadth and depth values were compared by one-way ANOVA with Sidak's multiple comparisons tests. The immuneACCESS repertoire file appears here via TCRdb, limited to in-frame rearrangements. These files lack a portion of the clones; in checked studies, under half of the deficit traces to unresolved V genes, and the cause of the others is not known. V and J calls and clone size are those listed in that table; D and trimming were worked out from the DNA. The sample yields about 70,000 clones; roughly 85% were counted once. Jointly, the top ten make up about a fifth of the sample.

The time point label on this specimen signifies: baseline before first vaccination. The vaccinee samples were drawn from two UK trials, COV001 and COV002, one of which was a single-blind randomized controlled phase 2/3 trial testing AZD1222 (ChAdOx1 nCoV-19) in healthy adults. Trial participant PBMC samples were collected at day 0 and day 28 after the second dose for TCRbeta chain sequencing. Regarding this clone: The antigen this receptor binds is unknown. No clone much larger than this one lies a single base away; base qualities are absent.

Specimen: peripheral blood, collected on day 0 of AZD1222 vaccination. This receptor chain uses TRBV19 and TRBJ1-1; TRBD1 is perhaps the D gene, given 6 matching bases. The receptor was isolated from an adult in good health. CDR3 protein: CASSRSRGKRENTEAFF. The sequence in DNA is TGTGCCAGTAGTCGTTCCAGGGGTAAGCGGGAAAACACTGAAGCTTTCTTT.